A selection of T cell receptor beta chains follows, all from one sample in a study of T cell responses to AZD1222 COVID-19 vaccine. This table comes from immunoSEQ multiplex PCR, and its TCRdb copy is limited to in-frame clones, with some not included. This table holds 100,000 to 150,000 clones, over 75% found once. The sample here was peripheral blood, taken on day 0 of AZD1222 vaccination. These receptor sequences come from an adult in good health. Both conserved end residues are part of each CDR3. The D gene is left open where the match is weak. Clone size is not always given. Where it is, it says once, few, many or a class for expanded clones.

d_gene	v_gene	abundance	j_gene	CDR3nt	CDR3aa
-	TRBV7-2	few	TRBJ2-1	TGTGCCAGCAGCTTAGTTGACGACAATGAGCAGTTCTTC	CASSLVDDNEQFF
-	TRBV18	-	TRBJ2-7	TGTGCCAGCTCACCACCGGACTCATACTCCTACGAGCAGTACTTC	CASSPPDSYSYEQYF
TRBD2	TRBV2	once	TRBJ2-7	TGTGCCAGCAGTCGAGTAGCGGGAAGCTACGAGCAGTACTTC	CASSRVAGSYEQYF
-	TRBV6-2/TRBV6-3	-	TRBJ2-6	TGTGCCAGCAGTGTCTTCTCCGGGGCCAACGTCCTGACTTTC	CASSVFSGANVLTF
-	TRBV4-1	-	TRBJ1-5	TGCGCCAGCAGCCTTCGACAGGCCGTTAATCAGCCCCAGCATTTT	CASSLRQAVNQPQHF
TRBD1	TRBV4-3	-	TRBJ1-1	TGCGCCAGCAGAGCAGGACAGGGGGTGGCTGAAGCTTTCTTT	CASRAGQGVAEAFF
-	TRBV27	-	TRBJ1-2	TGTGCCAGCAGTATGAAGTCCGGCTCGGGCTACACCTTC	CASSMKSGSGYTF
TRBD2	TRBV24-1	-	TRBJ2-3	TGTGCCACCGCTAGCGGGAAGCCCCTTAGCACAGATACGCAGTATTTT	CATASGKPLSTDTQYF
-	TRBV10-3	-	TRBJ1-1	TGTGCCATCAGTGGAGGGCGCGGCACTGAAGCTTTCTTT	CAISGGRGTEAFF
-	TRBV3-1/TRBV3-2	-	TRBJ2-2	TGTGCCAGCAGCCAAATAGTAGAGAAACCCGGGGAGCTGTTTTTT	CASSQIVEKPGELFF
-	TRBV15	-	TRBJ2-2	TGTGCCACGTCCACATCCCGCGGCACCGGGGAGCTGTTTTTT	CATSTSRGTGELFF
-	TRBV28	-	TRBJ1-3	TGTGCCAGCAGTCCCACGGTGGGGACCCGAGTTTTCTCTGGAAACACCATATATTTT	CASSPTVGTRVFSGNTIYF
TRBD1	TRBV15	-	TRBJ2-7	TGTGCCACCAGCATAGAGAGGGGGCCTTACGAGCAGTACTTC	CATSIERGPYEQYF
-	TRBV28	-	TRBJ1-2	TGTGCCAGCAGTCCCAATCGGGGGTTGGGCGGCTACACCTTC	CASSPNRGLGGYTF
-	TRBV30	-	TRBJ2-1	TGTGCCTGGAGCAGGGGTCCTAATGAGCAGTTCTTC	CAWSRGPNEQFF
-	TRBV20-1	-	TRBJ2-7	TGCAGTGCTAGTGGGGGGGGCTTATACGAGCAGTACTTC	CSASGGGLYEQYF
TRBD1	TRBV9	-	TRBJ2-7	TGTGCCAGCAGCGTAGCCCCTTCGGGACAGGCCTCCTACGAGCAGTACTTC	CASSVAPSGQASYEQYF
-	TRBV19	-	TRBJ1-2	TGTGCCAGTAGTAGGGCAGGGAGTGAGGGCTACACCTTC	CASSRAGSEGYTF
-	TRBV19	-	TRBJ2-3	TGTGCCAGTAGTATGGCCGGGAGCGATACGCAGTATTTT	CASSMAGSDTQYF
TRBD2	TRBV5-6	-	TRBJ2-7	TGTGCCAGCAGCTTTGGGGGGGTGGACGAGCAGTACTTC	CASSFGGVDEQYF
TRBD1	TRBV9	-	TRBJ2-5	TGTGCCAGCAGCGTAGCTGAGTCCTGGCAGGGGGCCAGAGAGACCCAGTACTTC	CASSVAESWQGARETQYF
-	TRBV7-2	-	TRBJ2-1	TGTGCCAGCAGCTCGGCGACCTACAATGAGCAGTTCTTC	CASSSATYNEQFF
-	TRBV7-8	-	TRBJ2-3	TGTGCATCCGCAGGGACGGATACGCAGTATTTT	CASAGTDTQYF
-	TRBV3-1/TRBV3-2	-	TRBJ2-7	TGTGCCAGCAGCCAAGAGTGGGCAGTGAGGGAGCAGTACTTC	CASSQEWAVREQYF
-	TRBV25-1	-	TRBJ1-2	TGTGCCAGCGAGCAGACCGAGGGGTATGGCTACACCTTC	CASEQTEGYGYTF
-	TRBV28	-	TRBJ2-7	TGTGCCAGCAGTCGGGACCTTACCTACGAGCAGTACTTC	CASSRDLTYEQYF
-	TRBV9	-	TRBJ1-1	TGTGCCAGCAGCGTAGTGGCAGGGAAGCTCGGCACTGAAGCTTTCTTT	CASSVVAGKLGTEAFF
-	TRBV5-1	-	TRBJ2-1	TGCGCCAGCAGCCCCGACTCCTACAATGAGCAGTTCTTC	CASSPDSYNEQFF
-	TRBV5-1	-	TRBJ2-2	TGCGCCAGCAGCTTGCAGCCGAACACCGGGGAGCTGTTTTTT	CASSLQPNTGELFF
-	TRBV7-9	medium-sized	TRBJ1-5	TGTGCCAGCAGCTTATGGGGTGGCAGGGATCAGCCCCAGCATTTT	CASSLWGGRDQPQHF
-	TRBV21-1	-	TRBJ1-1	TGTGCCAGCAGCAAAGCGTTTGGTACCGAAAACATGAACACTGAAGCTTTCTTT	CASSKAFGTENMNTEAFF
-	TRBV5-4	-	TRBJ1-3	TGTGCCAGCAGCTTGAATCGTGGGCTCTCTGGAAACACCATATATTTT	CASSLNRGLSGNTIYF
-	TRBV27	-	TRBJ2-1	TGTGCCAGCAGTTTATTCTCCCAGGGGAACGATGAGCAGTTCTTC	CASSLFSQGNDEQFF
-	TRBV18	-	TRBJ1-2	TGTGCCAGCTCACCATCGTCAGGGCCCCCCAACTATGGCTACACCTTC	CASSPSSGPPNYGYTF
-	TRBV15	once	TRBJ1-4	TGTGCCACCAGTCCGGGGTTAGCGGAAAAACTGTTTTTT	CATSPGLAEKLFF
-	TRBV10-2	few	TRBJ1-5	TGCGCCAGCAGTGCACCCCAAAAGCCCCAGCATTTT	CASSAPQKPQHF
-	TRBV28	-	TRBJ1-2	TGTGCCAGCAGTTTTGGAGGGATGGGAGGCTACACCTTC	CASSFGGMGGYTF
-	TRBV24-1	-	TRBJ1-2	TGTGCCACCAGTGATTTGGACAGCTATGGCTACACCTTC	CATSDLDSYGYTF
-	TRBV15	-	TRBJ1-3	TGTGCCACCAGCAGAGATCGGTCCTCTGGAAACACCATATATTTT	CATSRDRSSGNTIYF
-	TRBV7-9	-	TRBJ1-1	TGTGCCAGCAGCCGAGACCGGAACACTGAAGCTTTCTTT	CASSRDRNTEAFF
-	TRBV2	-	TRBJ2-5	TGTGCCAGCAGTGCTGCCCCAGAGACCCAGTACTTC	CASSAAPETQYF
TRBD1	TRBV7-2	-	TRBJ1-6	TGTGCCAGCAGCCGCGCGACCGGGACAGATTATAATTCACCCCTCCACTTT	CASSRATGTDYNSPLHF
-	TRBV5-1	medium-sized	TRBJ2-5	TGCGCCAGCAGCTTGTCCCTCAGAGACCAAGAGACCCAGTACTTC	CASSLSLRDQETQYF
-	TRBV27	-	TRBJ2-7	TGTGCCACCCCGCCGGACAGTCCTCTGGGGCAGTACTTC	CATPPDSPLGQYF
-	TRBV5-1	-	TRBJ1-4	TGCGCCAGCAGCTTGCGGGTCAGGGAGTTAGGGGAAAAACTGTTTTTT	CASSLRVRELGEKLFF
TRBD1	TRBV6-2/TRBV6-3	-	TRBJ1-2	TGTGCCAGCAGTCAAACCCCACAGGGGCGTAACTATGGCTACACCTTC	CASSQTPQGRNYGYTF
-	TRBV5-1	-	TRBJ1-5	TGCGCCAGCAGGGTCGGAGGCAATCAGCCCCAGCATTTT	CASRVGGNQPQHF
-	TRBV28	-	TRBJ1-3	TGTGCCAGCAGTTACGGGGCGCCTGGAAACACCATATATTTT	CASSYGAPGNTIYF
TRBD1	TRBV5-1	-	TRBJ1-5	TGCGCCAGCAGCTATGGGACAGGGGATAGCAATCAGCCCCAGCATTTT	CASSYGTGDSNQPQHF
-	TRBV5-1	-	TRBJ2-2	TGCGCCAGCCCCCCCCCGAACACCGGGGAGCTGTTTTTT	CASPPPNTGELFF
-	TRBV19	-	TRBJ1-5	TGTGCCAGTAGTATAGTATCAGGCGGTCAGCCCCAGCATTTT	CASSIVSGGQPQHF
-	TRBV30	-	TRBJ2-7	TGTGCCTGGACGGCAGGCCGGGTCGACGAGCAGTACTTC	CAWTAGRVDEQYF
-	TRBV11-2	-	TRBJ2-5	TGTGCCAGCAGCGGCCAGCGAGAGACCCAGTACTTC	CASSGQRETQYF
-	TRBV4-3	-	TRBJ1-1	TGCGCCAGCAGCCCCAGCGGTATTGGCACTGAAGCTTTCTTT	CASSPSGIGTEAFF
-	TRBV9	-	TRBJ1-1	TGTGCCAGCAGCGTACTCGGGGCGCGGAACACTGAAGCTTTCTTT	CASSVLGARNTEAFF
TRBD2	TRBV28	-	TRBJ2-5	TGTGCCAGCAGTTTGGTAGCGGGGGGGCTAGAGACCCAGTACTTC	CASSLVAGGLETQYF
-	TRBV9	-	TRBJ2-2	TGTGCCAGCAGCGCCAGGTCGAGCCTTACGATAACGAACACCGGGGAGCTGTTTTTT	CASSARSSLTITNTGELFF
-	TRBV5-1	-	TRBJ1-2	TGCGCCAGCAGCTACGGGAGGCCAACAAACTATGGCTACACCTTC	CASSYGRPTNYGYTF
-	TRBV19	-	TRBJ1-1	TGTGCCAGTAGGAGACAGGCCGATAACACTGAAGCTTTCTTT	CASRRQADNTEAFF
-	TRBV7-9	-	TRBJ2-5	TGTGCCAGCAGCTTAACCCCACTCCGGCCCGGGACCCAGTACTTC	CASSLTPLRPGTQYF